The 32 T cell receptor beta chains reported below all come from one sample, sequenced in a study of CD8+CD57+ T cells in acquired aplastic anemia. Patients selected for sequencing had displayed CD8+CD57+ cell expansion by flow cytometry. It was genomic DNA that served as the template for profiling TCR beta VDJ and CDR3. From the reads, TCRdb called clonotypes with MiXCR, one entry per CDR3 protein. The sample consists of about 98,000 distinct CDR3 sequences, about 66% of them appearing once. The sample was sorted CD4+, CD8+, or CD8+CD57+ T cells (not recorded which) from PBMCs. These receptors originate from a human donor with aplastic anemia.

CDR3 residues: CATSDFFPRGNQPQHF. The CDR3 DNA is TGTGCCACCAGTGATTTCTTCCCGAGGGGCAATCAGCCCCAGCATTTT. The V and J genes are TRBV24-1 and TRBJ1-5, with D uncertain. CDR3 length: 16 amino acids. V was clipped by 1 base and J by 2 bases, with 11 bases between them. The germline V gene has CDR1 KGHDR and CDR2 SFDVKD.

The chain couples TRBV24-1 to TRBJ2-5; D is possibly TRBD2 (5 bases). This CDR3 is built from 15 residues. CDR1 and CDR2 (germline): KGHDR, SFDVKD. Trimming cost V 1 base and J 3 bases, with 11 bases left between them. As DNA, the CDR3 is TGTGCCACCAGTGATTTAGGGAGCTGGGAAGAGACCCAGTACTTC. This translates into CATSDLGSWEETQYF.

This chain links TRBV2 with TRBJ2-7, with D perhaps assigned TRBD1 or TRBD2 (6 bases each). The CDR3 contains 13 residues. Germline-derived CDR1 and CDR2 are SNHLY and FYNNEI. V was cut by 8 bases and J by 3 bases, with 14 bases left in between. The CDR3 loop reads CASGGGTSYEQYF. CDR3 DNA sequence: TGTGCCAGCGGGGGCGGGACAAGCTACGAGCAGTACTTC.

This chain links TRBV7-2 with TRBJ1-1; D remains ambiguous. Trimming removed 4 bases from V and 1 base from J, with 7 bases in between. Per germline, CDR1 SGHTA and CDR2 FQGNSA. This CDR3 has 13 residues. CDR3 in DNA: TGTGCCAGCAGCTCTAACAGGAACACTGAAGCTTTCTTT. Protein product: CASSSNRNTEAFF.

The genes are TRBV29-1 and TRBJ2-6, with D uncertain. Trimming cost V 4 bases and J 0 bases, with 7 bases left between them. Germline values: CDR1 SQVTM, CDR2 ANQGSEA. The CDR3 covers 14 residues. As DNA, the CDR3 is TGCAGCGTTGGGTTAAGCTCTGGGGCCAACGTCCTGACTTTC. This translates into CSVGLSSGANVLTF. Supplemented by reference TRBV29-1 and TRBJ2-6, the full variable domain reads SAVISQKPSRDICQRGTSLTIQCQVDSQVTMMFWYRQQPGQSLTLIATANQGSEATYESGFVIDKFPISRPNLTFSTLTVSNMSPEDSSIYLCSVGLSSGANVLTFGAGSRLTVL.

The chain uses TRBV29-1 and TRBJ2-7; 11 bases align to TRBD2. The ends lost 7 bases at V and 7 bases at J; junction bases unmatched: 9. In germline, CDR1 is SQVTM, CDR2 ANQGSEA. The CDR3 extends over 13 amino acids. The CDR3 DNA follows: TGCAGCGCCAGACTAGCGGGGCACCTTGAGCAGTACTTC. Amino acid sequence: CSARLAGHLEQYF.

This chain connects TRBV2 to TRBJ1-2; D is unclear. The germline gives CDR1 SNHLY, CDR2 FYNNEI. Trimming stripped 6 bases from V and 7 bases from J, with 12 bases between. The CDR3 length is 12 residues. CDR3 nucleotide sequence: TGTGCCAGCAGAGACAATAAGGCTGGCTACACCTTC. This gives the protein CASRDNKAGYTF.

This clonotype was observed once. One end of the junction is discordant with germline, which a read error may explain. The rearrangement joins TRBV11-3 to TRBJ2-5, with D unclear. The CDR3 is 13 amino acids. Germline V gene data show CDR1 as SGHNT and CDR2 as YENEEA. The CDR3 DNA is TGCGCCAGCAGCCGGACGGTACAAGAGACCCAGTACTTC. It yields the protein CASSRTVQETQYF.

This clonotype was seen just once. The chain combines TRBV15 with TRBJ2-7; D gene uncertain. CDR3 length: 9 residues. V lost 5 bases and J 4 bases, leaving 0 bases between the germline ends. CDR1 LNHNV and CDR2 YYDKDF come from the germline V gene (reference sequence). This CDR3 reads CATSYEQYF. As DNA, the CDR3 is TGTGCCACCAGCTACGAGCAGTACTTC. The full variable domain, with the rest looked up from reference TRBV15 and TRBJ2-7, is DAMVIQNPRYQVTQFGKPVTLSCSQTLNHNVMYWYQQKSSQAPKLLFHYYDKDFNNEADTPDNFQSRRPNTSFCFLDIRSPGLGDTAMYLCATSYEQYFGPGTRLTVT.

In its sample, this clonotype was seen once. The chain recombines TRBV2 with TRBJ2-2; either TRBD1 or TRBD2 may supply D (5 bases each). V lost 4 bases and J lost 5, with 8 bases in between. This CDR3 region has 13 residues. Germline assignment: CDR1 SNHLY and CDR2 FYNNEI. CDR3 nucleotides: TGTGCCAGCAGTGGAGGGGAGACCGGGGAGCTGTTTTTT. It yields the protein CASSGGETGELFF.

The chain recombines TRBV4-1 with TRBJ1-2; D possibly corresponds to TRBD1 (5 bases). The CDR3 is 15 residues long. The germline gives CDR1 MGHRA, CDR2 YSYEKL. V was clipped by 0 bases and J by 2 bases, with 10 bases between them. For the CDR3, the DNA is TGCGCCAGCAGCCAAGATCCGGGACCGAACTATGGCTACACCTTC. Translation gives CASSQDPGPNYGYTF.

The rearrangement links TRBV12-3 or TRBV12-4 to TRBJ1-1; no definite D call. CDR3 length: 13 residues. V lost 2 bases, J lost 5 bases, and 9 bases lay in between. CDR3 protein: CASSLTPQTEAFF. The CDR3 DNA is TGTGCCAGCAGTTTAACCCCCCAAACTGAAGCTTTCTTT.

The chain carries TRBV19 and TRBJ2-7, with 10 bases matching TRBD1. V was pared by 5 bases and J by 3 bases, with 4 bases of the junction left unmatched. CDR3 length: 14 residues. Germline CDR1 reads LNHDA; CDR2 reads SQIVND (reference sequence). CDR3 region: CASSPGTGVYEQYF. The CDR3 nucleotides are TGTGCCAGTAGTCCGGGGACAGGGGTCTACGAGCAGTACTTC.

The chain employs TRBV12-5 and TRBJ2-7; D is perhaps TRBD1 (5 bases). The CDR3 loop spans 13 amino acids. Trimming left V 1 base short and J 2 bases short, with 6 bases between. Germline V CDR1 and CDR2: LGHNT, FRNRAP. CDR3 loop: CASGLGQTYEQYF. CDR3 nucleotide sequence: TGTGCTAGTGGTTTGGGACAGACCTACGAGCAGTACTTC.

The rearrangement joins TRBV9 to TRBJ1-1; D gene ambiguous. The CDR3 has 15 residues. Germline values: CDR1 SGDLS, CDR2 YYNGEE. The V end lost 0 bases, the J end lost 6 bases, and 15 bases lay between the germline ends. The CDR3, as DNA: TGTGCCAGCAGCGTAGACGCTCTAAGAAACGCTGAAGCTTTCTTT. Translating it yields CASSVDALRNAEAFF.

This clonotype was observed a handful of times. V and J are TRBV20-1 and TRBJ2-6, with 9 bases matching TRBD2. V was clipped by 5 bases and J by 0 bases; unmatched bases: 5. There are 16 residues in the CDR3. Germline CDR1 reads DFQATT; CDR2 reads SNEGSKA (reference sequence). Written as DNA, the CDR3 is TGCAGTGCTGGAGCGGGGGGCCCCTCTGGGGCCAACGTCCTGACTTTC. Translating it yields CSAGAGGPSGANVLTF.

The chain recombines TRBV19 with TRBJ1-1; D not certain. Trimming stripped 11 bases from V and 2 bases from J, with 9 bases between. Germline V gene data show CDR1 as LNHDA and CDR2 as SQIVND (reference sequence). The CDR3 spans 11 residues. The CDR3 coding sequence is TGTGCCGGGAGAACAAACACTGAAGCTTTCTTT. Amino acid sequence: CAGRTNTEAFF.

This clonotype was counted ten times or more. The chain employs TRBV20-1 and TRBJ1-2; D unresolved. CDR1 is DFQATT and CDR2 is SNEGSKA in the germline V gene (reference sequence). The CDR3 totals 11 residues. Between the trimmed V and J ends, which lost 3 bases and 6 bases, there was a span of 8 bases. CDR3 coding DNA: TGCAGTGCTAGTTTAAGGGATGGCTACACCTTC. Protein product: CSASLRDGYTF.

This chain uses TRBV6-4 with TRBJ1-2; possibly TRBD1 for D (5 bases). The CDR3 length is 14 residues. The V gene's germline CDR1 is MRHNA and CDR2 SNTAGT. Trimming shortened V by 7 bases and J by 4 bases, and 16 bases separated the two germline ends. The CDR3 region has the DNA TGTGCCAGCACCCGGGACCGGGGCGGCTATGGCTACACCTTC. It codes for CASTRDRGGYGYTF.

The V and J genes are TRBV20-1 and TRBJ2-3, with D perhaps given as TRBD1 or TRBD2 (6 bases each). Trimming left V 3 bases short and J 8 bases short, with 18 bases between. This CDR3 has 14 residues. Looked up from germline, CDR1 is DFQATT and CDR2 is SNEGSKA (reference sequence). The CDR3 bases are TGCAGTGCTAGTTTCGGGGGCCGGGGCGGTACGCAGTATTTT. Translated, it gives CSASFGGRGGTQYF.

The CDR3 sequence is CSARWGNTGELFF. The CDR3 DNA follows: TGCAGTGCTAGATGGGGGAACACCGGGGAGCTGTTTTTT. The chain joins TRBV20-1 to TRBJ2-2; D not resolved. Deletions cut 2 bases from V and 1 base from J, with 5 bases between. Germline assignment: CDR1 DFQATT and CDR2 SNEGSKA (reference sequence). The CDR3 sequence is 13 residues long.

This chain connects TRBV15 to TRBJ2-3; 8 bases agree with TRBD2. CDR1 is LNHNV, CDR2 YYDKDF, per germline (reference sequence). The CDR3 runs 17 residues. V was pared by 3 bases and J by 3 bases, with 11 bases of the junction left unmatched. The CDR3 nucleotides are TGTGCCACCAGCAGGGCCAGCGGGGGACGAGGGACAGATACGCAGTATTTT. Protein: CATSRASGGRGTDTQYF.

The J gene is TRBJ2-7, the V gene TRBV7-8; D not certain. Germline CDR1 SGHVS, CDR2 FQNEAQ. This CDR3 has 13 residues. Trimming took 4 bases from V and 5 from J, leaving 12 bases between them. Written as DNA, the CDR3 is TGTGCCAGCAGCTCGGCTGGAGCGCACGAGCAGTACTTC. It yields the protein CASSSAGAHEQYF.

The J gene is TRBJ1-6, the V gene TRBV19, with D perhaps matching TRBD1 (5 bases). Germline V gene data show CDR1 as LNHDA and CDR2 as SQIVND (reference sequence). V lost 6 bases to trimming and J lost 9 bases, with 21 bases between them. The CDR3 has 16 residues. The CDR3 bases are TGTGCCAGTAGCCCTCCCCCAGGGATACGGGGTTCACCCCTCCACTTT. It yields the protein CASSPPPGIRGSPLHF. Full variable domain (missing parts from reference TRBV19 and TRBJ1-6): DGGITQSPKYLFRKEGQNVTLSCEQNLNHDAMYWYRQDPGQGLRLIYYSQIVNDFQKGDIAEGYSVSREKKESFPLTVTSAQKNPTAFYLCASSPPPGIRGSPLHFGNGTRLTVT.

This clonotype was seen once. For the CDR3, the DNA is TGTGCCAGTTCGTGGACTAGCGGGGGAGAGACCCAGTACTTC. Translation: CASSWTSGGETQYF. V gene TRBV19 combines with J gene TRBJ2-5, with TRBD2 matching over 13 bases. Germline trimming cut 8 bases from V and 4 bases from J; bases unmatched to any gene: 4. This CDR3 contains 14 residues. Germline-derived CDR1 and CDR2 are LNHDA and SQIVND (reference sequence). Filled out from reference TRBV19 and TRBJ2-5, the complete variable domain reads DGGITQSPKYLFRKEGQNVTLSCEQNLNHDAMYWYRQDPGQGLRLIYYSQIVNDFQKGDIAEGYSVSREKKESFPLTVTSAQKNPTAFYLCASSWTSGGETQYFGPGTRLLVL.

There are a few counts of this clonotype. The chain is built from TRBV15 and TRBJ2-1, with D possibly being TRBD2 (5 bases). CDR3 length equals 14 residues. Germline lookup yields CDR1 LNHNV and CDR2 YYDKDF (reference sequence). Trimming took off 2 bases at V and 8 bases at J, with 13 bases between the two ends. The CDR3 nucleotides read TGTGCCACCAGCAGACCTGAGGGTGCCTATGAGCAGTTCTTC. Residues: CATSRPEGAYEQFF.

The rearrangement joins TRBV9 to TRBJ2-3, with a possible D match to TRBD2 (5 bases). This CDR3 has 14 amino acids. V was pared by 4 bases and J by 5 bases, with 14 bases between. Germline CDR1 reads SGDLS; CDR2 reads YYNGEE. The CDR3 spells CASSQVSRGDTQYF. CDR3 coding DNA: TGTGCCAGCAGCCAAGTATCCCGGGGAGATACGCAGTATTTT.

This rearrangement joins TRBV20-1 to TRBJ2-5, with a possible D match to TRBD1 (6 bases). With 6 bases removed from V and 9 bases from J, the gap between germline ends came to 17 bases. The CDR3 consists of 12 residues. Germline V gene data show CDR1 as DFQATT and CDR2 as SNEGSKA (reference sequence). The CDR3 loop reads CSAYGRSGAQYF. Here the CDR3 DNA reads TGCAGTGCCTACGGACGGTCAGGGGCCCAGTACTTC.

The rearrangement joins TRBV29-1 to TRBJ2-3; possibly TRBD2 for D (7 bases). Trimming left V 5 bases short and J 5 bases short, with 14 bases between. Germline CDR1 is SQVTM and CDR2 is ANQGSEA. The CDR3 is 13 amino acids. The CDR3 DNA reads as TGCAGCGTTCACGGGGGGCGAGGAGATACGCAGTATTTT. Translation gives CSVHGGRGDTQYF.

The chain is built from TRBV10-3 and TRBJ2-2; D perhaps matches TRBD1 (6 bases). The CDR3 has 13 amino acids. CDR1 is ENHRY and CDR2 is SYGVKD in the germline V gene. Trimming pared 3 bases from V and 7 bases from J, leaving 9 bases between. The CDR3 reads CAISDRQVGELFF. The CDR3 DNA reads TGTGCCATCAGTGACAGACAGGTCGGGGAGCTGTTTTTT.

This clonotype has a single count. The chain carries TRBV20-1 and TRBJ2-2; no reliable D call. The CDR3 covers 11 residues. Germline V CDR1 and CDR2: DFQATT, SNEGSKA (reference sequence). V shed 6 bases and J shed 8 bases, with 10 bases lying between them. The chain's CDR3 is CSAGFLGELFF. Here the CDR3 DNA reads TGCAGTGCAGGGTTTCTGGGGGAGCTGTTTTTT.

V is TRBV19 and J is TRBJ2-7, with TRBD2 identical over 11 bases. With 7 bases clipped from V and 3 bases from J, the junction kept 8 bases outside the gene matches. CDR3 length: 15 amino acids. In germline, CDR1 is LNHDA, CDR2 SQIVND (reference sequence). The CDR3 here is CASTETSGELYEQYF. The CDR3 DNA reads as TGTGCCAGTACAGAGACTAGCGGGGAACTCTACGAGCAGTACTTC.